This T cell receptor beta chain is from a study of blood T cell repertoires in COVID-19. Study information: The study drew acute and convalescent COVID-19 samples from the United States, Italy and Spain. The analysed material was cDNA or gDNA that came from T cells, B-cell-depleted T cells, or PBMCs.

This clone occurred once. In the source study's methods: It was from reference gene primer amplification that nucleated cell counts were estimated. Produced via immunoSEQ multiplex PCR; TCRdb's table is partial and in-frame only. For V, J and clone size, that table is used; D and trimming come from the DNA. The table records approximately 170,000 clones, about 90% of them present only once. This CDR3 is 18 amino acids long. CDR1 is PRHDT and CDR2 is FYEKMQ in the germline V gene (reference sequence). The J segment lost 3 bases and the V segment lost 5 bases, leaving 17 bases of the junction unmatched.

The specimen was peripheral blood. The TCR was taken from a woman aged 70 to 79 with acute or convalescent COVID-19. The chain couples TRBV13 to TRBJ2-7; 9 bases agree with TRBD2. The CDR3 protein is CASSVRAGGFPSYYEQYF. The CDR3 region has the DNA TGTGCCAGCAGCGTGCGGGCGGGAGGGTTTCCCTCCTACTACGAGCAGTACTTC.